A selection of T cell receptor beta chains follows, all from one sample in a study of circulating and synovial CD4+ cells in juvenile arthritis. Libraries were prepared by immunoSEQ multiplex PCR; TCRdb keeps only in-frame clonotypes and omits some of them. The top ten clones hold 0.15% to 0.2% of a sample with about 33,000 clones, roughly 96% of them seen once. Sequenced sample: CD4+ T cells from blood. The receptor source for this set is a human donor with juvenile idiopathic arthritis. The CDR3 runs from the conserved cysteine through the conserved F or W. The D gene is left open where the match is weak. Some rows mark clone size as missing; the rest say once, few, many or name a class of expanded clone.

d_call j_call clone_size v_call cdr3_nt cdr3_aa
TRBD1 TRBJ2-7 - TRBV27 TGTGCCAGCAGTCTAAGGAGACAGGGGGCCTACGAGCAGTACTTC CASSLRRQGAYEQYF
- TRBJ2-7 - TRBV5-1 TGCGCCAGCAGCTCCGTAGGGGCCACCTACGAGCAGTACTTC CASSSVGATYEQYF
- TRBJ2-5 - TRBV4-1 TGCGCCAGCAGCCAGGTACGGGGATCCCCGGGCCACCAAGAGACCCAGTACTTC CASSQVRGSPGHQETQYF
TRBD1 TRBJ1-3 - TRBV7-9 TGTGCCAGCAGCGGGGGGACAGGGGGTTCCGGAAACACCATATATTTT CASSGGTGGSGNTIYF
- TRBJ1-1 - TRBV5-4 TGTGCCAGCAGCTTGTACGGGGTCGAGTCTGAAGCTTTCTTT CASSLYGVESEAFF
- TRBJ2-4 once TRBV6-5 TGTGCCAGCAGTTACGGGGGGACCAAAAACATTCAGTACTTC CASSYGGTKNIQYF
TRBD1 TRBJ2-7 - TRBV10-1 TGCGCCAGCACCCCGGGACAGCTCTACGAGCAGTACTTC CASTPGQLYEQYF
- TRBJ2-7 - TRBV2 TGTGCCAGCAGCGCGGGGCTGGCCTCCTACGAGCAGTACTTC CASSAGLASYEQYF
- TRBJ1-5 - TRBV7-2 TGTGCCAGCAGCTTAGGGCGCAATCAGCCCCAGCATTTT CASSLGRNQPQHF
- TRBJ1-2 once TRBV19 TGTGCCAGTAGTATCGTCGTGCTCCGAGGGGGTGCCGGCTACACCTTC CASSIVVLRGGAGYTF
TRBD2 TRBJ2-3 - TRBV10-3 TGTGCCATCGGACTAGCGGGGGACCGCACAGATACGCAGTATTTT CAIGLAGDRTDTQYF
- TRBJ2-4 - TRBV5-1 TGCGCCAGCAGGATGGGCATAGCCAAAAACATTCAGTACTTC CASRMGIAKNIQYF
TRBD1 TRBJ1-5 - TRBV28 TGTGCCAGCAGGCCCCTTCAGGGGGGGCCCCAGCATTTT CASRPLQGGPQHF
TRBD1 TRBJ1-5 - TRBV27 TGTGCCAGCAGTCCTTCAGGGACAGGCAAAAATCAGCCCCAGCATTTT CASSPSGTGKNQPQHF
- TRBJ2-5 - TRBV5-4 TGTGCCAGCAGCTTGCGTCGGGGGAGCGGCCTTGAGACCCAGTACTTC CASSLRRGSGLETQYF
TRBD2 TRBJ2-1 - TRBV6-5 TGTGCCAGCAAAGGGGGAGCGGGAGTGGGGAATGAGCAGTTCTTC CASKGGAGVGNEQFF
- TRBJ1-2 - TRBV28 TGTGCCAGCAAGGTTGGGGTAGGGGTCTATGGCTACACCTTC CASKVGVGVYGYTF
TRBD1 TRBJ1-2 once TRBV7-9 TGTGCCAGCAGTCATACGGACAGGGGGGGCTATGGCTACACCTTC CASSHTDRGGYGYTF
- TRBJ2-1 - TRBV28 TGTGCCAGCAGTTTATGGGCGGAGGGCGCCAATGAGCAGTTCTTC CASSLWAEGANEQFF
TRBD1 TRBJ1-3 - TRBV5-6 TGTGCCAGCAGGGTCGGCGACAGGGGATCGGGAAACACCATATATTTT CASRVGDRGSGNTIYF
TRBD1 TRBJ2-1 - TRBV4-2 TGTGCCAGCAGCCAGGATGATAAAAGGGGGCGGAATGAGCAGTTCTTC CASSQDDKRGRNEQFF
- TRBJ2-5 - TRBV7-2 TGTGCCAGCAAAAAGGGCGGGGCATTCCGGGAGACCCAGTACTTC CASKKGGAFRETQYF
TRBD2 TRBJ2-7 - TRBV28 TGTGCCAGCAGTTTGTCCCCCGGGACTAGCGGTTACGAGCAGTACTTC CASSLSPGTSGYEQYF
TRBD1 TRBJ2-4 - TRBV7-2 TGTGCCAGCAGCTTCAATACAGGGGACGGACAGTACTTC CASSFNTGDGQYF
- TRBJ2-3 - TRBV11-3 TGTGCCAGCAGCTTGGGACACAGCACAGATACGCAGTATTTT CASSLGHSTDTQYF
TRBD1 TRBJ1-5 - TRBV15 TGTGCCACCAGCATCTACCTTCCGGGACAGGGGAAAAGACAGCCCCAGCATTTT CATSIYLPGQGKRQPQHF
- TRBJ1-2 once TRBV6-5 TGTGCCAGCAGTCGGACCCCAGGGGACTATGGCTACACCTTC CASSRTPGDYGYTF
TRBD2 TRBJ2-1 - TRBV7-3 TGTGCCAGCAGCCGCGGAAATAGCGGGAGCGTGTATAATGAGCAGTTCTTC CASSRGNSGSVYNEQFF
- TRBJ2-1 - TRBV10-3 TGTGCCATCGGCAACGACACGGGATGGTTCTTC CAIGNDTGWFF
- TRBJ2-5 - TRBV19 TGTGCCAGTAGTTCCCTCCCTCAGTACCAAGAGACCCAGTACTTC CASSSLPQYQETQYF
TRBD2 TRBJ2-1 - TRBV28 TGTGCCAGCAGGACTAGCGGGAGTAATGAGCAGTTCTTC CASRTSGSNEQFF
- TRBJ1-2 - TRBV7-2 TGTGCCAGCAGCTCCCCCCCAGGGTCTAATGGCTACACCTTC CASSSPPGSNGYTF
TRBD2 TRBJ2-1 - TRBV28 TGTGCCAGCAGTGAAACTAGCGGGAGGAGGGGTGAGCAGTTCTTC CASSETSGRRGEQFF
- TRBJ2-5 - TRBV5-1 TGCGCCAGCAGCTTTAGTGCAATGACAGCGGAGACCCAGTACTTC CASSFSAMTAETQYF
- TRBJ2-5 - TRBV9 TGTGCCAGCAGCGTAAAGCCCTCTAGTAGTGAGACCCAGTACTTC CASSVKPSSSETQYF
- TRBJ2-3 - TRBV25-1 TGTGCCAGCAGTGAGAGTGGGGGGGATACGCAGTATTTT CASSESGGDTQYF
- TRBJ2-1 - TRBV7-2 TGTGCCAGCAGCTTAGGGGCAGAGTACAATGAGCAGTTCTTC CASSLGAEYNEQFF
TRBD2 TRBJ2-1 - TRBV7-2 TGTGCCAGCAGCTTAGGACTAGCGGGGGGGCCCAATGAGCAGTTCTTC CASSLGLAGGPNEQFF
TRBD1 TRBJ1-5 - TRBV11-2 TGTGCCAGCAGCGAGGACAGGAGCAATCAGCCCCAGCATTTT CASSEDRSNQPQHF
- TRBJ1-5 - TRBV7-2 TGTGCCAGCAGCTTAATGCCTCGGGTCTACAATCAGCCCCAGCATTTT CASSLMPRVYNQPQHF
- TRBJ2-5 - TRBV18 TGTGCCAGCTCCTTCGGGCGGGCCCAAGAGACCCAGTACTTC CASSFGRAQETQYF
TRBD2 TRBJ2-5 - TRBV19 TGTGCCAGTAGTCCCGTCGGGACTAAGAGTACGACCCAGTACTTC CASSPVGTKSTTQYF